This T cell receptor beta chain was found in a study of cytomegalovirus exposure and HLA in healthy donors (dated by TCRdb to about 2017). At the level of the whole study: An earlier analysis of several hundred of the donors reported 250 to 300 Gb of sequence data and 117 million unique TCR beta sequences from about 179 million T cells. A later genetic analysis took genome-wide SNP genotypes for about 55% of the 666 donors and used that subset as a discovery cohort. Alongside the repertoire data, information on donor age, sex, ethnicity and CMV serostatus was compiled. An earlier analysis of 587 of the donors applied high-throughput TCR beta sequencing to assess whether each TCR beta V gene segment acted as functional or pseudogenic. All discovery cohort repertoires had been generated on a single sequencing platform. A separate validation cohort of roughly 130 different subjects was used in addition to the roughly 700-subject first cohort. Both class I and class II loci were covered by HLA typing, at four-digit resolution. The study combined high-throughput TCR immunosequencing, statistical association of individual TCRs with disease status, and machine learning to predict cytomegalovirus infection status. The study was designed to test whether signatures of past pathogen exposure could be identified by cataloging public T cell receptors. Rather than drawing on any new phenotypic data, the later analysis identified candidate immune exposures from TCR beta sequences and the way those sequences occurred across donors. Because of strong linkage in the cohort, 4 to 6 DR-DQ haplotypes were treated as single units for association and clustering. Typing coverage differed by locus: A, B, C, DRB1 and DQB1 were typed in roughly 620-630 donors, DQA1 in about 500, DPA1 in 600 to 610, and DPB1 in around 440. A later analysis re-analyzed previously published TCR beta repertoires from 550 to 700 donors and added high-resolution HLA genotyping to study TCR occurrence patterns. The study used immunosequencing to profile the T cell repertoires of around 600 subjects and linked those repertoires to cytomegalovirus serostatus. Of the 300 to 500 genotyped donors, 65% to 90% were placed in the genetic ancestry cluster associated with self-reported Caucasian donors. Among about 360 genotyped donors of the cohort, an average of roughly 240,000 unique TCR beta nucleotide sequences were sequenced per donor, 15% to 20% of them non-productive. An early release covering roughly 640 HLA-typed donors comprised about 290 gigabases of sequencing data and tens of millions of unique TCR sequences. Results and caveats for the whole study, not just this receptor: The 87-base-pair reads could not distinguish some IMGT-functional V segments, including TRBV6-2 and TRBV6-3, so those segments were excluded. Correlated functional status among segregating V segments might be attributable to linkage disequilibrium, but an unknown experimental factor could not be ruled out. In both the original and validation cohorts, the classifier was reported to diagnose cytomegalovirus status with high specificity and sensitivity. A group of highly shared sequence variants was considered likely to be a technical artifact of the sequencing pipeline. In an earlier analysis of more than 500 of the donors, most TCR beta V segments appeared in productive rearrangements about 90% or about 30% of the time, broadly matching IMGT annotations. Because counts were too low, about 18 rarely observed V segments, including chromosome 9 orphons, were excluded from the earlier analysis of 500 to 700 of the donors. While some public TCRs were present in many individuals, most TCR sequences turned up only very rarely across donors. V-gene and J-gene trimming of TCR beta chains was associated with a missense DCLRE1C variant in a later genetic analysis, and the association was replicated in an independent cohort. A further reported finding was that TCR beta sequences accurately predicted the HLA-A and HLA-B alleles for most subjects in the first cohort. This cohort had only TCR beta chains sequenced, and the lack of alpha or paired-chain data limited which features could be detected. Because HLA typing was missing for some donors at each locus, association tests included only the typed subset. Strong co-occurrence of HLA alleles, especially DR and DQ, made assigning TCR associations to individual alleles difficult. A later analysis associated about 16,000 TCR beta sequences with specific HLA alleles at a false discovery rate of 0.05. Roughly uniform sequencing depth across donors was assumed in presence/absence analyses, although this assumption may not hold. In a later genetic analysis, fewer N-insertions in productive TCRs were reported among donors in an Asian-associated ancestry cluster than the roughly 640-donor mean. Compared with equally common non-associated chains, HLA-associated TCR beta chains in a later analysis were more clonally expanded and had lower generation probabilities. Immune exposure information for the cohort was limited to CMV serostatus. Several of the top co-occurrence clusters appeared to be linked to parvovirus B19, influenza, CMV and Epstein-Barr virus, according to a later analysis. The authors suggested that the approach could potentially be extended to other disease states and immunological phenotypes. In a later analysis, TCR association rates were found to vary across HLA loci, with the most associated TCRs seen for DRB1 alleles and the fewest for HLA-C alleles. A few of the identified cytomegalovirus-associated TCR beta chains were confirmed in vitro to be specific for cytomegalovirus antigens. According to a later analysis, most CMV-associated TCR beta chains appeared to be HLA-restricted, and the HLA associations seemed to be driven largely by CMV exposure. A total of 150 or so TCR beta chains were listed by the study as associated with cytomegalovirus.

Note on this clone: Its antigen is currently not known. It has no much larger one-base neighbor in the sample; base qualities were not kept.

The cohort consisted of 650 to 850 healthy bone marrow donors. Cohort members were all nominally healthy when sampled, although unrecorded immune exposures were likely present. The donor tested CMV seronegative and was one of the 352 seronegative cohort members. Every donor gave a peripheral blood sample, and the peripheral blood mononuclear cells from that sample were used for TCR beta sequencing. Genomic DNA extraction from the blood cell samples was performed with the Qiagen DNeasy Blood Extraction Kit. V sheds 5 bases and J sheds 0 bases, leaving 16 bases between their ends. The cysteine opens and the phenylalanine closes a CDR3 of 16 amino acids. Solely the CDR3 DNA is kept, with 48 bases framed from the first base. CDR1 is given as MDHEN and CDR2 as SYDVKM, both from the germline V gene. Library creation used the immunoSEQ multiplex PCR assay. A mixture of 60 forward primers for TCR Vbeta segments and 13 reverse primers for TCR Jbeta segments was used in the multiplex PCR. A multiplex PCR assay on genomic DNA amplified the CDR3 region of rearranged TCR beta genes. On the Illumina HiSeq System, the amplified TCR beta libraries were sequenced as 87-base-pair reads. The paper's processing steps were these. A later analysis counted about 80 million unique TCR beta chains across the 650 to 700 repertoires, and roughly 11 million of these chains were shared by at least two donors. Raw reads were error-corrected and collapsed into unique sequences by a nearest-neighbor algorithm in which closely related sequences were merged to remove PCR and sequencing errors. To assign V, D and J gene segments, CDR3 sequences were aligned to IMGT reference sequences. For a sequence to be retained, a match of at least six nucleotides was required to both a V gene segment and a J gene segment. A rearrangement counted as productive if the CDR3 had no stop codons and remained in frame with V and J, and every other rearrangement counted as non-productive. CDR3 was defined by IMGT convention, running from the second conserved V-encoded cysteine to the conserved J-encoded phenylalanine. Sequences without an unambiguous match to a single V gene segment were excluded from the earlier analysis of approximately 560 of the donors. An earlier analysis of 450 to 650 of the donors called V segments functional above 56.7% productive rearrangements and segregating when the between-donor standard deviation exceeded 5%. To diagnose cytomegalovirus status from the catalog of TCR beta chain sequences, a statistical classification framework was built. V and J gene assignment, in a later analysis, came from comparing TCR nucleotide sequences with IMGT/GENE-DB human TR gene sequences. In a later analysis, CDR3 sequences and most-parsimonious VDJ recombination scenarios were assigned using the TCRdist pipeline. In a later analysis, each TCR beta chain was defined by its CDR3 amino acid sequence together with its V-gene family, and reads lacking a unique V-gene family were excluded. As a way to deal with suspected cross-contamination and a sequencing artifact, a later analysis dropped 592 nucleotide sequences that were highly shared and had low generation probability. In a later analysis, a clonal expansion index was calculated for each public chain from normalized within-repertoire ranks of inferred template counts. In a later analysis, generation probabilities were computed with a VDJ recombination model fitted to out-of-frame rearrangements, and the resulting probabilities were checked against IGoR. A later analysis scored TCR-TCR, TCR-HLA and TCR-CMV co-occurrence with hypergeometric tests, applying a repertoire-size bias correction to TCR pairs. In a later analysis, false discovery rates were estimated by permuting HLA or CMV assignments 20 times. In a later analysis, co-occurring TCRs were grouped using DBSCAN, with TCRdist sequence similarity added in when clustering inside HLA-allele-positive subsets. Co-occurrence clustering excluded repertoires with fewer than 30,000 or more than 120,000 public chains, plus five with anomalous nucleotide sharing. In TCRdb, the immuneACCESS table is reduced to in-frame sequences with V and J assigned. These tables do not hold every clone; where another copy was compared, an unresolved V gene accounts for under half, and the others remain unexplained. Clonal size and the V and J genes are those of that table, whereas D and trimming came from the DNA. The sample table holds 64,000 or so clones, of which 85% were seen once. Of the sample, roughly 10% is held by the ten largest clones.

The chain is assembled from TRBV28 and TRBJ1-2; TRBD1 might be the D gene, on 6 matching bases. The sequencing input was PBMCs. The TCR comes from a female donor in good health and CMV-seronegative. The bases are TGTGCCAGCAGTCGAGTAGCAGGGGCGACTAACTATGGCTACACCTTC. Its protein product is CASSRVAGATNYGYTF.